This TCR beta chain was obtained from a study of blood T cell repertoires in COVID-19 (TCRdb year 2020). About the full investigation: Samples from collaborators originated in the United States, Italy and Spain and spanned both the acute and convalescent phases of COVID-19. The material from the prospective study consisted of cDNA or gDNA derived from T cells, B-cell-depleted T cells, or PBMCs. Subjects who had been exposed to COVID-19, were actively infected with it, or had recovered from it provided the deeply sampled blood TCRbeta repertoires that made up the dataset. A freely available public database, intended as a resource for researchers studying the immune response to SARS-CoV-2, is where the repertoires were released. The samples were drawn from two sources: the first 160 participants of the ongoing ImmuneRACE study, and 1,200 or so subjects contributed by 6 global collaborators. The sample metadata nearly always contained a de-identified subject ID, COVID-19 status, age in years and sex. Where available, HLA class I and class II types were obtained from metadata supplied by the sample provider rather than from assay-based typing. Paper-wide results and their limitations: Clinical and demographic metadata were provided uncurated, with the amount varying by source and participant.

TCRbeta CDR3 regions were amplified from genomic DNA using the immunoSEQ Assay, a bias-controlled multiplex PCR. The authors' pipeline ran thus. Within the assay, amplification of reference gene primers was used to estimate how many nucleated cells each sample contained. To quantify the absolute abundance of each unique TCRbeta CDR3 rearrangement, sequence reads were collapsed and filtered. For each sample, productive Simpson clonality was calculated as the square root of Simpson's diversity index over productive rearrangements. This immuneACCESS table, as held by TCRdb, lists in-frame sequences with V and J called but not all clones. Of the missing ones, under half trace to an unresolved V gene in checked studies; the others have no known cause. Clone size and the V and J calls come from that table; the DNA yielded D and trimming. Counted in this sample were approximately 200,000 clones; approximately 90% of them appeared once. In total, the top ten clones hold 1.1% of the sample.

Taken from cysteine to phenylalanine, the CDR3 has 15 residues. The kept DNA is CDR3 alone, 45 bases in frame from the first base. Trimming takes 4 bases off V and 4 bases off J; junction bases not matched to a gene: 4. Looking up the germline V gene yields CDR1 SGHRS and CDR2 YFSETQ. Each collaborating institution followed its own protocols to collect whole blood in K2EDTA tubes. For TCRbeta analysis, collaborators shipped samples as frozen whole blood, isolated PBMCs, or DNA extracted from either of those sample types. Regarding this clone: Its antigen specificity is not known. No base quality values were provided; no much bigger clone lies one nucleotide off.

This TCR was recovered from a man aged 25-45 years with acute or convalescent COVID-19. Sequencing used peripheral blood. Rearrangement joined TRBV5-1 to TRBJ1-4, with TRBD1 matching 10 junction bases. The CDR3 loop reads CASSATGGRNEKLFF. Read as DNA, the sequence is TGCGCCAGCAGCGCGACAGGGGGCCGTAATGAAAAACTGTTTTTT.